These 24 T cell receptor beta chains came from one sample sequenced in a study of a mutant IDH1 vaccine in newly diagnosed glioma. TCRdb keeps only in-frame clones here, not all; method: immunoSEQ multiplex PCR. The sample gives 45,000 to 60,000 clones, roughly 78% of which show up once; about 5% is in the top ten. Regarding time point: week 5, during vaccination. Mutant IDH1 20-mer peptide, at 300 ug, made up each vaccine dose, with topical imiquimod. These TCRs are of unknown antigen specificity. Here the sequenced sample was PBMCs, taken from a glioma patient whose treatment included an IDH1 peptide vaccine. These TCRs come from a man aged 50 to 60 with glioma.

The rearrangement joins TRBV4-1 to TRBJ2-5; D remains unclear. The ends were cut back, 0 bases at V and 6 bases at J, with 11 bases in the middle. The CDR3 length is 14 residues. Looked up from germline, CDR1 is MGHRA and CDR2 is YSYEKL. This CDR3 is CASSQDPPLKTQYF. The CDR3 nucleotides read TGCGCCAGCAGCCAAGATCCTCCATTAAAGACCCAGTACTTC.

The J gene is TRBJ1-3, the V gene TRBV9, with D maybe TRBD1 (5 bases). The V and J ends lost 3 bases and 7 bases respectively, with 20 bases between them. Germline CDR1 and CDR2: SGDLS and YYNGEE. This CDR3 is built from 16 residues. The CDR3 loop reads CASSAGGTHLGNTIYF. CDR3 bases: TGTGCCAGCAGCGCAGGTGGGACCCACCTCGGGAACACCATATATTTT.

The chain couples TRBV19 to TRBJ1-1; the D gene is possibly TRBD1 (5 bases). This CDR3 is built from 12 residues. Germline V CDR1 and CDR2: LNHDA, SQIVND (reference sequence). V lost 3 bases and J lost 7, with 9 bases in between. The CDR3 DNA reads TGTGCCAGTAGTATCGGGACCCTTGAAGCTTTCTTT. Translating it yields CASSIGTLEAFF.

The rearrangement joins TRBV19 to TRBJ2-1; D possibly corresponds to TRBD1 (5 bases). Trimming cost V 0 bases and J 4 bases, with 10 bases left between them. The CDR3 has 15 residues. Germline values: CDR1 LNHDA, CDR2 SQIVND (reference sequence). The CDR3 spells CASSIDRTPYNEQFF. The DNA for the CDR3 is TGTGCCAGTAGTATAGATCGGACACCTTACAATGAGCAGTTCTTC.

The rearrangement links TRBV27 to TRBJ2-1; a possible D gene is TRBD2 (5 bases). Trimming pared 6 bases from V and 14 bases from J, leaving 20 bases between. Germline V lookup: CDR1 MNHEY, CDR2 SMNVEV (reference sequence). CDR3 length equals 13 residues. CDR3 sequence (DNA): TGTGCCAGCAGCCCCCCTGGGCAGGTAGCGAAGTTCTTC. Translation: CASSPPGQVAKFF.

This CDR3 is CASKAALNTEAFF. The CDR3 DNA sequence: TGTGCCAGCAAGGCAGCCCTGAACACTGAAGCTTTCTTT. The rearrangement joins TRBV6-6 to TRBJ1-1; D uncertain. With 7 bases removed from V and 0 bases from J, the gap between germline ends came to 9 bases. CDR3 length: 13 amino acids. Germline-derived CDR1 and CDR2 are MNHNY and SVGAGI (reference sequence).

The V call is TRBV9, the J call TRBJ1-1; D is undetermined. V was clipped by 3 bases and J by 1 base, with 13 bases between them. Germline V gives CDR1 SGDLS, CDR2 YYNGEE. CDR3 length: 15 amino acids. The CDR3: CASSEQTTQNTEAFF. CDR3 coding DNA: TGTGCCAGCAGCGAACAAACCACCCAGAACACTGAAGCTTTCTTT.

The chain links TRBV11-1 to TRBJ1-1; D remains ambiguous. In germline, CDR1 is SGHAT, CDR2 FQDESV (reference sequence). This CDR3 has 15 amino acids. The V gene lost 7 bases and the J gene lost 1 base, with 16 bases spanning the gap. CDR3 DNA: TGTGCCAGCACCCTGATCGGGGAAAGGAACACTGAAGCTTTCTTT. Translated: CASTLIGERNTEAFF.

This clone was seen many times. The chain employs TRBV19 and TRBJ1-5; D remains unclear. Germline CDR1 reads LNHDA; CDR2 reads SQIVND (reference sequence). Between the trimmed V and J ends, which lost 7 bases and 2 bases, there was a span of 6 bases. The CDR3 sequence is 12 residues long. This CDR3 reads CASKGGNQPQHF. CDR3 sequence (DNA): TGTGCCAGTAAGGGCGGCAATCAGCCCCAGCATTTT.

Only a few counts were recorded for this clone. The rearrangement joins TRBV7-9 to TRBJ1-1; D gene ambiguous. Trimming took off 1 base at V and 3 bases at J, with 9 bases between the two ends. This CDR3 is built from 14 residues. From germline, CDR1 is SEHNR and CDR2 FQNEAQ (reference sequence). CDR3: CASSLGVRDTEAFF. CDR3 DNA sequence: TGTGCCAGCAGCTTAGGGGTGAGGGACACTGAAGCTTTCTTT. The complete variable domain, with remaining parts taken from reference TRBV7-9 and TRBJ1-1, reads DTGVSQNPRHKITKRGQNVTFRCDPISEHNRLYWYRQTLGQGPEFLTYFQNEAQLEKSRLLSDRFSAERPKGSFSTLEIQRTEQGDSAMYLCASSLGVRDTEAFFGQGTRLTVV.

This clone was counted a few times. This chain joins TRBV5-1 and TRBJ1-4, with a tentative D call TRBD1 (5 bases). This CDR3 has 14 amino acids. Germline lookup yields CDR1 SGHRS and CDR2 YFSETQ. V lost 0 bases, J lost 2 bases, and 5 bases lay in between. The CDR3 region is CASSLGGTNEKLFF. CDR3 in DNA: TGCGCCAGCAGCTTGGGGGGGACTAATGAAAAACTGTTTTTT.

The chain couples TRBV7-6 to TRBJ1-3; D is possibly TRBD1 (5 bases). This CDR3 region has 15 residues. V was trimmed by 0 bases and J by 4 bases, leaving 10 bases between them. Germline CDR1 and CDR2: SGHVS and FNYEAQ. The CDR3 reads CASSLAGADGNTIYF. CDR3 in DNA: TGTGCCAGCAGCTTAGCAGGGGCCGACGGAAACACCATATATTTT.

This clone was observed a handful of times. This chain links TRBV15 with TRBJ2-5; TRBD2 aligns across 13 bases. CDR1 LNHNV and CDR2 YYDKDF come from the germline V gene (reference sequence). The trim removed 1 base at V and 4 bases at J, leaving 0 bases unmatched. The CDR3 covers 15 residues. DNA for the CDR3: TGTGCCACCAGCAGAGGACTAGCGGGGGGAGAGACCCAGTACTTC. This translates into CATSRGLAGGETQYF.

The J gene is TRBJ1-1, the V gene TRBV18, with D unclear. V lost 2 bases to trimming and J lost 5 bases, with 15 bases between them. This CDR3 spans 15 amino acids. The germline V gene encodes CDR1 KGHSH and CDR2 LQKENI. The DNA for the CDR3 is TGTGCCAGCTCACCAGTTGAGAGCTTGGGGACTGAAGCTTTCTTT. It specifies CASSPVESLGTEAFF.

The genes are TRBV6-5 and TRBJ1-5, with TRBD1 matching over 7 bases. Germline lookup yields CDR1 MNHEY and CDR2 SVGAGI. Trimming at V came to 6 bases and at J to 6 bases, leaving 11 bases not matched to a gene. This CDR3 region has 15 residues. DNA of the CDR3: TGTGCCAGCAGCCCGGACGCAGGGGGGGTTCAGCCCCAGCATTTT. Protein product: CASSPDAGGVQPQHF.

This clone was counted only a few times. CDR3 sequence reads: CAGGTGWRNIQYF. CDR3 nucleotide sequence: TGTGCCGGCGGGACAGGGTGGAGGAACATTCAGTACTTC. V gene TRBV6-1 combines with J gene TRBJ2-4, with TRBD1 matching over 9 bases. The CDR3 loop spans 13 amino acids. V gave up 11 bases and J gave up 7 bases; unmatched junction bases: 9. Germline-derived CDR1 and CDR2 are MNHNS and SASEGT.

The genes are TRBV10-1 and TRBJ2-7, with 10 bases that match TRBD1. V was clipped by 6 bases and J by 3 bases; unmatched bases: 11. The CDR3 is 16 residues long. Germline-derived CDR1 and CDR2 are WNHNN and SYGVQD (reference sequence). DNA for the CDR3: TGCGCCAGCAGCCAGTACGGGACAGGGGATTACTACGAGCAGTACTTC. Protein sequence: CASSQYGTGDYYEQYF.

CDR3 in amino acids: CASSLSGSSYEQYF. The CDR3 DNA reads as TGCGCCAGCAGCTTATCGGGGTCCTCCTACGAGCAGTACTTC. V is TRBV5-1 and J is TRBJ2-7; D might be TRBD2 (5 bases). This CDR3 is built from 14 residues. CDR1 is SGHRS and CDR2 is YFSETQ in the germline V gene. Trimming shortened V by 2 bases and J by 0 bases, and 9 bases separated the two germline ends.

The rearrangement uses TRBV30 and TRBJ1-1; D ambiguous. There are 13 residues in the CDR3. From germline, CDR1 is GTSNPN and CDR2 SVGIG (reference sequence). Trimming shortened V by 6 bases and J by 0 bases, and 11 bases separated the two germline ends. CDR3: CACRRSVNTEAFF. CDR3 sequence (DNA): TGTGCCTGCCGGAGAAGTGTGAACACTGAAGCTTTCTTT.

The genes are TRBV10-3 and TRBJ1-5; 9 positions agree with TRBD1. The CDR3 runs to 18 residues. CDR1 and CDR2 (germline): ENHRY, SYGVKD. V lost 10 bases and J lost 0; bases outside the gene matches: 16. CDR3 coding DNA: TGTGCCACACGGCCCTCTACAGGGGGCCAAGATAGCAATCAGCCCCAGCATTTT. This sequence encodes CATRPSTGGQDSNQPQHF.

The rearrangement uses TRBV28 and TRBJ2-7; perhaps TRBD1 as D (6 bases). CDR1 MDHEN and CDR2 SYDVKM come from the germline V gene. Deletions cut 4 bases from V and 2 bases from J, with 12 bases between. This CDR3 region has 14 residues. In DNA form, the CDR3 reads TGTGCCAGCAGTTATCAACAGGGAGCCTACGAGCAGTACTTC. Its translation: CASSYQQGAYEQYF.

This clone was picked up one time. The J gene is TRBJ2-7, the V gene TRBV29-1; no reliable D call. The CDR3 contains 14 residues. Trimming pared 0 bases from V and 2 bases from J, leaving 11 bases between. The germline V gene encodes CDR1 SQVTM and CDR2 ANQGSEA. The CDR3 sequence is CSVEDSNSAYEQYF. The CDR3 nucleotides are TGCAGCGTTGAAGATAGTAACAGTGCCTACGAGCAGTACTTC.

The chain couples TRBV19 to TRBJ1-1; D may be TRBD1 (5 bases). CDR3 length: 13 amino acids. Trimming removed 4 bases at V and 7 bases at J, with 13 bases between. Germline V lookup: CDR1 LNHDA, CDR2 SQIVND (reference sequence). DNA for the CDR3: TGTGCCAGTAGTACCGGGACGGGGGGTGAAGCTTTCTTT. Its translation is CASSTGTGGEAFF.

V usage is TRBV18 and J usage is TRBJ1-5; no clear D gene. CDR3 length: 15 residues. Between the trimmed V and J ends, which lost 5 bases and 4 bases, there was a span of 15 bases. Germline loops: CDR1 KGHSH, CDR2 LQKENI. As DNA, the CDR3 is TGTGCCAGCTCATCCTCGGGTGTCCCGAATCAGCCCCAGCATTTT. The encoded protein is CASSSSGVPNQPQHF.